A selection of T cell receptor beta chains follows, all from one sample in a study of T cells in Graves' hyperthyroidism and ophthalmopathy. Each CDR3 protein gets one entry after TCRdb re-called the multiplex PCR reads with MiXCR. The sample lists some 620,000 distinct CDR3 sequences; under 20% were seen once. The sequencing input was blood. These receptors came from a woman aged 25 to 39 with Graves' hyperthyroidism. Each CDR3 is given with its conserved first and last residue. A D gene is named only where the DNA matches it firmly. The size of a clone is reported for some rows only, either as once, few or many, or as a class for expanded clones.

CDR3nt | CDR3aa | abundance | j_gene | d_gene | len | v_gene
TGTGCCAGCAGTTACATGTCAAATTCACCCCTCCACTTT | CASSYMSNSPLHF | . | TRBJ1-6 | . | 13 | TRBV6-5
TGCAGTGCTAGGATTTTTGTTGGGGGCCTGAACACTGAAGCTTTCTTT | CSARIFVGGLNTEAFF | many | TRBJ1-1 | . | 16 | TRBV20-1
TGTGCCACTTCAATCCAAAGCCGGCCCGAGCAGTACTTC | CATSIQSRPEQYF | few | TRBJ2-7 | . | 13 | TRBV28
TGTGCCTGGAGTGTACCTGGGAGGGAGACCCAGTACTTC | CAWSVPGRETQYF | many | TRBJ2-5 | . | 13 | TRBV30
TGTGCCAGCAGTTTAGAAGGCGGGAGGGGGTATGAGCAGTTCTTC | CASSLEGGRGYEQFF | few | TRBJ2-1 | TRBD2 | 15 | TRBV12-3/TRBV12-4
TGTGCCAGCAGCGGGGGACAGGCGGGGAGCAATCAGCCCCAGCATTTT | CASSGGQAGSNQPQHF | few | TRBJ1-5 | TRBD1 | 16 | TRBV9
TGTGCCAGCAGGGACCTAGGTAATCAGCCCCAGCATTTT | CASRDLGNQPQHF | many | TRBJ1-5 | . | 13 | TRBV28
TGTGCCAGCTCCTCGGACCCGGCCTCCTACAATGAGCAGTTCTTC | CASSSDPASYNEQFF | few | TRBJ2-1 | . | 15 | TRBV18
TGTGCCAGCAGTCCGACAGGGTTGACCTACGAGCAGTACTTC | CASSPTGLTYEQYF | many | TRBJ2-7 | TRBD1 | 14 | TRBV27
TGTGCCAGCAGTTTATTGATAGGGGGGAGCACCGGGGAGCTGTTTTTT | CASSLLIGGSTGELFF | few | TRBJ2-2 | . | 16 | TRBV28
TGCGCCAGCAGCGGGAGGAAGTCGAACACTGAAGCTTTCTTT | CASSGRKSNTEAFF | many | TRBJ1-1 | . | 14 | TRBV5-1
TGTGCCAGCACCCCCGTAGGGGTCCAAGAGACCCAGTACTTC | CASTPVGVQETQYF | many | TRBJ2-5 | . | 14 | TRBV12-3/TRBV12-4
TGTGCCATCAGTGGGCTAGCGGGAGGGCCCTACGAGCAGTACTTC | CAISGLAGGPYEQYF | . | TRBJ2-7 | TRBD2 | 15 | TRBV10-3
TGTGCCAGCAGTTTAGGGTCTAGCGGGAGACCCTACGAGCAGTACTTC | CASSLGSSGRPYEQYF | few | TRBJ2-7 | TRBD2 | 16 | TRBV28
TGTGCCAGCAGTTACTCACAACAAGAGACCCAGTACTTC | CASSYSQQETQYF | many | TRBJ2-5 | . | 13 | TRBV6-5
TGTGCCAGCAGCTTGGAGTCGGGTTCACCCCTCCACTTT | CASSLESGSPLHF | . | TRBJ1-6 | . | 13 | TRBV7-6
TGTGCCAGCAGCTCCCGAGCGGGATACAATGAGCAGTTCTTC | CASSSRAGYNEQFF | many | TRBJ2-1 | TRBD2 | 14 | TRBV11-2
TGTGCCAGCAGTTGGGGAGCGGTGGGCTACGAGCAGTACTTC | CASSWGAVGYEQYF | many | TRBJ2-7 | . | 14 | TRBV27
TGTGCCAGCAGCGGAGATACAGAGGCCTACGAGCAGTACTTC | CASSGDTEAYEQYF | few | TRBJ2-7 | . | 14 | TRBV9
. | CASSFYICSAGVSSHEQYF | once | TRBJ2-7 | . | 19 | TRBV7-2
TGTGCCAGCAGTTTCTCGCAGGGACCTTCACCCCTCCACTTT | CASSFSQGPSPLHF | . | TRBJ1-6 | . | 14 | TRBV27
TGTGCCAGCAGCCCCCTGAATAGCGGGGTTCCTTACAATGAGCAGTTCTTC | CASSPLNSGVPYNEQFF | few | TRBJ2-1 | . | 17 | TRBV3-2
TGTGCCAGCAGTGGGGGACTAGTTGCCGGGGAGCTGTTTTTT | CASSGGLVAGELFF | many | TRBJ2-2 | TRBD2 | 14 | TRBV28
TGTGCCAGCTCACCACCGGGCCAGAGCAGAGGAGAGACCCAGTACTTC | CASSPPGQSRGETQYF | many | TRBJ2-5 | . | 16 | TRBV18
TGTGCCAGCAGCTTAGCTGTGACAGACAATTCACCCCTCCACTTT | CASSLAVTDNSPLHF | many | TRBJ1-6 | . | 15 | TRBV7-2
TGTGCCAGCAGCTTATGGGCTAGCGGGGCACAAGAGACCCAGTACTTC | CASSLWASGAQETQYF | few | TRBJ2-5 | TRBD2 | 16 | TRBV7-2
TGCAGCGTTTTCAGGTCGGACTACAATGAGCAGTTCTTC | CSVFRSDYNEQFF | few | TRBJ2-1 | . | 13 | TRBV29-1
TGTGCCATCAGTGAGAAGGTTTCTGGGGCCAACGTCCTGACTTTC | CAISEKVSGANVLTF | few | TRBJ2-6 | . | 15 | TRBV10-3
TGTGCCTGCAGGGGGCTCGAAGAGACCCAGTACTTC | CACRGLEETQYF | few | TRBJ2-5 | TRBD1 | 12 | TRBV5-4
TGCAGCGCCGGTTCGGGGTCCCCTTACGAGCAGTACTTC | CSAGSGSPYEQYF | many | TRBJ2-7 | . | 13 | TRBV29-1
TGTGCCAGCAGGGATCGCACCGTATACTCTGGGGCCAACGTCCTGACTTTC | CASRDRTVYSGANVLTF | many | TRBJ2-6 | . | 17 | TRBV12-3/TRBV12-4
TGTGCCAGCTCACCAGGGGGGGCAGGGCACTCCTACGAGCAGTACTTC | CASSPGGAGHSYEQYF | few | TRBJ2-7 | . | 16 | TRBV18
TGTGCCTGGAGCCGGGACAGGCTGCACGAGCAGTACTTC | CAWSRDRLHEQYF | few | TRBJ2-7 | TRBD1 | 13 | TRBV30
TGTGCCAGCAGTGAATTCGGCACAGATACGCAGTATTTT | CASSEFGTDTQYF | . | TRBJ2-3 | . | 13 | TRBV6-1
TGTGCCTACGGGGACAGGACGAGCCGAGGCGAGCAGTACTTC | CAYGDRTSRGEQYF | . | TRBJ2-7 | TRBD1 | 14 | TRBV28
TGCGCCAGCAGCAATTGGAGGGGACAGGGTTACAATGAGCAGTTCTTC | CASSNWRGQGYNEQFF | . | TRBJ2-1 | TRBD1 | 16 | TRBV5-1
TGTGCCATCAGTTTCCTGGGCACTGAAGCTTTCTTT | CAISFLGTEAFF | . | TRBJ1-1 | . | 12 | TRBV10-3
TGTGCCAGCAGTATATACAGGGGTGGAGAGACCCAGTACTTC | CASSIYRGGETQYF | many | TRBJ2-5 | TRBD1 | 14 | TRBV27
TGTGCCAGCAGCTCCGGGACTAGCGGACACACAGATACGCAGTATTTT | CASSSGTSGHTDTQYF | many | TRBJ2-3 | TRBD2 | 16 | TRBV7-2
TGTGCCAGCAGGTTGACCGGGGCTAGCGGTACCGGGGAGCTGTTTTTT | CASRLTGASGTGELFF | . | TRBJ2-2 | TRBD2 | 16 | TRBV11-1
TGTGCCAGTGGAATCCCGAACACCGGGGAGCTGTTTTTT | CASGIPNTGELFF | many | TRBJ2-2 | . | 13 | TRBV3-1